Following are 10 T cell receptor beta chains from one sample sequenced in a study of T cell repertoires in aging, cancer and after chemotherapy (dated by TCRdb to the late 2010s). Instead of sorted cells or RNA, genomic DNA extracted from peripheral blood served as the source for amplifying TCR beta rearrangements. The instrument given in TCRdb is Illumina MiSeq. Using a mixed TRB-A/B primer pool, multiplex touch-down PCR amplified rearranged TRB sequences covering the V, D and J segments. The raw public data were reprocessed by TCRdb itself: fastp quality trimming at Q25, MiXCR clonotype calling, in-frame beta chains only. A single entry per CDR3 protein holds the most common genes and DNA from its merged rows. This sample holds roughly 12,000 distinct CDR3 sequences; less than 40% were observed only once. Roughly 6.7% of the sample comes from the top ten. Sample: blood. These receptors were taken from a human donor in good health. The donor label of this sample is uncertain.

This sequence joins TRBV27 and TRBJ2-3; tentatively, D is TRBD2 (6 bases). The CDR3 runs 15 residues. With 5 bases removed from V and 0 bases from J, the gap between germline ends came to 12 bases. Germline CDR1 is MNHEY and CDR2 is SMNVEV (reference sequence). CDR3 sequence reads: CASSPLGGSTDTQYF. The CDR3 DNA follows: TGTGCCAGCAGTCCCCTGGGGGGTAGCACAGATACGCAGTATTTT.

The CDR3 sequence is CAWSVRGRSPLHF. The CDR3 DNA reads as TGTGCCTGGAGTGTACGGGGCCGGTCTCCCCTCCACTTT. The genes are TRBV30 and TRBJ1-6, with D possibly TRBD1 on 5 matching bases. The CDR3 sequence is 13 residues long. The V gene lost 0 bases and the J gene lost 13 bases, with 13 bases spanning the gap. Per germline, CDR1 GTSNPN and CDR2 SVGIG (reference sequence). The variable domain in full, completed from reference TRBV30 and TRBJ1-6, reads SQTIHQWPATLVQPVGSPLSLECTVEGTSNPNLYWYRQAAGRGLQLLFYSVGIGQISSEVPQNLSASRPQDRQFILSSKKLLLSDSGFYLCAWSVRGRSPLHFGNGTRLTVT.

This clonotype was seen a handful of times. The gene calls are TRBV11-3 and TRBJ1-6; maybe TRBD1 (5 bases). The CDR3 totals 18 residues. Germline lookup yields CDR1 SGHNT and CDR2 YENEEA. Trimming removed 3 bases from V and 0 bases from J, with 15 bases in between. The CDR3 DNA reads TGTGCCAGCAGCTTGTCATCTGGGGGGTTCTCCTATAATTCACCCCTCCACTTT. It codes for CASSLSSGGFSYNSPLHF.

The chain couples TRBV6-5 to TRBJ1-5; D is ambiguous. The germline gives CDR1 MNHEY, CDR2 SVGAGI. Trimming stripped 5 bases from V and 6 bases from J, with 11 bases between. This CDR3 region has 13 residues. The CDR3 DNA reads TGTGCCAGCAGTGAAGGAGTGCTTCAGCCCCAGCATTTT. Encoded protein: CASSEGVLQPQHF.

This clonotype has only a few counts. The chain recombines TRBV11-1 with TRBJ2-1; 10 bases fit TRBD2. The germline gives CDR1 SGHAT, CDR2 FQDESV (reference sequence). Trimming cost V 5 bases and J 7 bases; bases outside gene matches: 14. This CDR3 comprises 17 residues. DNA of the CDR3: TGTGCCAGCAGCCACCCGGCGGGTAGCGGGAGGCAGAATGAGCAGTTCTTC. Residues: CASSHPAGSGRQNEQFF.

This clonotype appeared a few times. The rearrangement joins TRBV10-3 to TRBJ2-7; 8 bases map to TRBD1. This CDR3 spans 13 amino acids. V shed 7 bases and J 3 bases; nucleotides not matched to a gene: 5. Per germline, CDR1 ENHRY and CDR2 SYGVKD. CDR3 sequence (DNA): TGTGCCATCAACCTCGGACAGGGCTACGAGCAGTACTTC. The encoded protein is CAINLGQGYEQYF.

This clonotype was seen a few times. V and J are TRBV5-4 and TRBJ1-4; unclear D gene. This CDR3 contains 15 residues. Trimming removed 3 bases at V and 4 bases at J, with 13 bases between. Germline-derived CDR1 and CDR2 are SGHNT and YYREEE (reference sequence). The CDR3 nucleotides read TGTGCCAGCAGCTCAGATCTCAAGGTTAATGAAAAACTGTTTTTT. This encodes CASSSDLKVNEKLFF. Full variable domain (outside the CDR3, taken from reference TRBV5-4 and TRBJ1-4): ETGVTQSPTHLIKTRGQQVTLRCSSQSGHNTVSWYQQALGQGPQFIFQYYREEENGRGNFPPRFSGLQFPNYSSELNVNALELDDSALYLCASSSDLKVNEKLFFGSGTQLSVL.

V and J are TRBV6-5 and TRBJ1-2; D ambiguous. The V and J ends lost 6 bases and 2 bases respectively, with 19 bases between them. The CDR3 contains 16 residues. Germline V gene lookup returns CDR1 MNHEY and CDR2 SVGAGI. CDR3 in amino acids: CASSPSYALDNYGYTF. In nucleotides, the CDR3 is TGTGCCAGCAGCCCCAGCTACGCTCTGGACAACTATGGCTACACCTTC.

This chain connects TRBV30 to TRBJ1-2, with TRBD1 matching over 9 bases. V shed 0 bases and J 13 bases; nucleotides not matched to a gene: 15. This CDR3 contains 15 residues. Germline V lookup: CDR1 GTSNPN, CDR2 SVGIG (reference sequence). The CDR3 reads CAWSVVPGTGLGGTF. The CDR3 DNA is TGTGCCTGGAGTGTAGTCCCCGGGACAGGGCTGGGGGGCACCTTC.

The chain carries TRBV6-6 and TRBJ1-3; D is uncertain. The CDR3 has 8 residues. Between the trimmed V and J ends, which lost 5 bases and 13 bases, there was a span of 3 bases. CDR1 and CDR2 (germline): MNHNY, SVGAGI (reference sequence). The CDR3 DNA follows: TGTGCCAGCAGTCAGATATATTTT. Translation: CASSQIYF.